These T cell receptor beta chains were read from a single sample in a study of shared clonotypes between healthy human individuals. Assay: immunoSEQ multiplex PCR; the TCRdb copy retains only in-frame clones and omits some. Among more than 2,000,000 clones, just over 90% were seen once, and the ten largest hold more than 0.12%. Sequencing used naive CD4+ T cells sorted from blood. Receptor source: a man aged 18 to 30 in good health. Each CDR3 is given with its conserved first and last residue. D genes are given only for firm matches. Clone size is stated in some rows and not others, as once, few, many or a class when expanded.

j_call v_call d_call clone_size cdr3_nt cdr3_aa
TRBJ1-5 TRBV19 NA NA TGTGCCAGTAGTACCTATCTGACAGGAAGCAATCAGCCCCAGCATTTT CASSTYLTGSNQPQHF
TRBJ1-1 TRBV6-5 TRBD1 NA TGTGCCAGCAGTTCTCCGGGACAGGGGGCTTTCTTT CASSSPGQGAFF
TRBJ1-4 TRBV18 NA NA TGTGCCAGCTCACCACCGGGTTCGGAAAAACTGTTTTTT CASSPPGSEKLFF
TRBJ1-1 TRBV6-1 TRBD1 NA TGTGCCAGCGGTGACAGGGGCATGGCTTTCTTT CASGDRGMAFF
TRBJ1-5 TRBV10-1 NA few TGCGCCAGCAGGAGACAGGATTATAGCAATCAGCCCCAGCATTTT CASRRQDYSNQPQHF
TRBJ2-5 TRBV4-1 NA NA TGCGCCAGCAGCCAAGGAACGGGCCCAGTCCAAGAGACCCAGTACTTC CASSQGTGPVQETQYF
TRBJ2-6 TRBV19 NA NA TGTGCCAGTAGTATAGTTCCAGGACGCCTCTCTGGGGCCAACGTCCTGACTTTC CASSIVPGRLSGANVLTF
TRBJ2-2 TRBV19 NA NA TGTGCCAGTAGTCCAGGGGTCGGGGAGCTGTTTTTT CASSPGVGELFF
TRBJ2-2 TRBV5-4 TRBD1 NA TGTGCCAGCAGCAGGATACAGGGGTCTTGGACCGGGGAGCTGTTTTTT CASSRIQGSWTGELFF
TRBJ2-3 TRBV18 NA NA TGTGCCAGCTCCCGAAGGGCAACTGATACGCAGTATTTT CASSRRATDTQYF
TRBJ1-5 TRBV27 TRBD1 NA TGTGCCAGCAGTCCTCAGACAGGGGCTGTTAATCAGCCCCAGCATTTT CASSPQTGAVNQPQHF
TRBJ2-5 TRBV6-6 TRBD1 NA TGTGCCAGCAGTTACTCTAGGGGGCATAAGTACTTC CASSYSRGHKYF
TRBJ2-1 TRBV9 NA NA TGTGCCAGCAGCGTAGGCCTAGCATCCAATGAGCAGTTCTTC CASSVGLASNEQFF
TRBJ1-2 TRBV7-2 TRBD1 NA TGTGCCAGCAGCTTAGGTGGACAGGGGCTTGGGGGCTACACCTTC CASSLGGQGLGGYTF
TRBJ2-7 TRBV28 NA NA TGTGCCAGCAAAGACTCGACATTTCTCTACGAGCAGTACTTC CASKDSTFLYEQYF
TRBJ2-7 TRBV27 TRBD2 NA TGTGCCAGCAGTTTACAGCCGGGAGGGCCCTACGAGCAGTACTTC CASSLQPGGPYEQYF
TRBJ1-1 TRBV5-1 NA NA TGCGCCAGCAGCTTGTGGGGGCTGGGCACTGAAGCTTTCTTT CASSLWGLGTEAFF
TRBJ2-6 TRBV23-1 NA NA TGCGCCAGCAGTCGGGGGGCAGGGGCCAACGTCCTGACTTTC CASSRGAGANVLTF
TRBJ2-7 TRBV6-6 NA NA TGTGCCAGCAGTTACTCGCACTCAGGGAGCTCCTACGAGCAGTACTTC CASSYSHSGSSYEQYF
TRBJ2-4 TRBV7-2 NA NA TGTGCCAGCAGCCCCCGGGCGAGAGCACTAGCCAAAAACATTCAGTACTTC CASSPRARALAKNIQYF
TRBJ1-2 TRBV6-4 NA NA TGTGCCAGCAGTGACCGGGACGGACTGACTAACTATGGCTACACCTTC CASSDRDGLTNYGYTF
TRBJ2-3 TRBV10-3 TRBD2 NA TGTGCCATCAGTGAGACTAGCGCCGAGATAGATACGCAGTATTTT CAISETSAEIDTQYF
TRBJ1-1 TRBV7-9 NA NA TGTGCCAGCAGCTTAGGGACACCGAACACTGAAGCTTTCTTT CASSLGTPNTEAFF
TRBJ1-1 TRBV10-3 NA NA TGTGCCACGGGGATTATGAACACTGAAGCTTTCTTT CATGIMNTEAFF
TRBJ1-6 TRBV30 TRBD1 NA TGTGCCTGGGAAGCAGGGGGACCTTATAATTCACCCCTCCACTTT CAWEAGGPYNSPLHF
TRBJ2-3 TRBV18 NA NA TGTGCCAGCTCAACAGCCCTTCGCACAGATACGCAGTATTTT CASSTALRTDTQYF
TRBJ2-7 TRBV7-3 NA NA TGTGCCAGCAGCCCGACCAGGGAAGGGGAGCAGTACTTC CASSPTREGEQYF
TRBJ2-7 TRBV2 TRBD2 NA TGTGCCAGCAGGGCGGCCGGGGGGGCCTACGAGCAGTACTTC CASRAAGGAYEQYF
TRBJ1-2 TRBV5-4 TRBD1 NA TGTGCCAGCAGCCGAACCACAGGGGACTATGGCTACACCTTC CASSRTTGDYGYTF